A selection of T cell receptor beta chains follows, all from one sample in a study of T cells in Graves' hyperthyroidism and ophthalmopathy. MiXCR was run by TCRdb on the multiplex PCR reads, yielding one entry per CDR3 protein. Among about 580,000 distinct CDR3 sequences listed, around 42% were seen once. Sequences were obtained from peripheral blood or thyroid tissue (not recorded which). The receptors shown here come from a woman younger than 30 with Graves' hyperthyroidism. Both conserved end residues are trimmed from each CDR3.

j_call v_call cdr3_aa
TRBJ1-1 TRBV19 ASSGREAF
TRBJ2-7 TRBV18 ASSLTSGDIYEQY
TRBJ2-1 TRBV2 ASKDRGRQYNEQF
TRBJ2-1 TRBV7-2 ASSLGTSGRIEQF
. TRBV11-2 ASSLNRQVETQY
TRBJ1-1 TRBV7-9 ASSSMSTGWTEAF
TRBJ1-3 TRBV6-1 ASSEAGGVGNTIY
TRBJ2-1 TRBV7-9 ASSPKTGSEQF
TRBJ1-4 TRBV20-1 SAPGGSTNEKLF
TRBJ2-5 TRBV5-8 ASSLLPRPQETQY
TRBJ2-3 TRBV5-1 ASSLRWAKGDTQY
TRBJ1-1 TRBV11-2 ASSSLTVSNEAF
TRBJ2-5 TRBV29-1 SVGTGSPKETQY
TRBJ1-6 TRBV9 ASSTGTENNSPLH